These 16 T cell receptor beta chains were sequenced from one sample in a study of CD8 T cells in ankylosing spondylitis (dated by TCRdb to between 2016 and 2019). Libraries were built with 5' RACE. Sequencing was performed on an Illumina HiSeq 2500. TCRdb reanalyzed the raw reads on its own, using fastp at Q25 for trimming and MiXCR for clone calling, and kept in-frame beta chains. Identical CDR3 proteins give one entry, which carries the most common genes and DNA. The sample table holds around 100,000 distinct CDR3 sequences, of which more than 20% were seen once. Roughly an eighth of the sample is taken by the ten largest. Material for sequencing was synovial fluid, either unsorted or a sorted T cell fraction (not recorded which). The receptors derive from a male donor with ankylosing spondylitis.

The chain has TRBV5-1 and TRBJ1-1; 9 bases map to TRBD1. Germline V gene sequence: CDR1 SGHRS, CDR2 YFSETQ. This CDR3 has 14 amino acids. V shed 4 bases, J shed 3 bases, and the junction held 4 bases outside the gene matches. CDR3 coding DNA: TGCGCCAGCAGCGCACGGACAGGGGACACTGAAGCTTTCTTT. Its translation is CASSARTGDTEAFF.

This clonotype was recorded many times. This chain joins TRBV7-2 and TRBJ2-1; no clear D. The V and J ends lost 7 bases and 0 bases respectively, with 13 bases between them. The germline CDR1 and CDR2 sequences are SGHTA and FQGNSA. The CDR3 loop spans 15 amino acids. The CDR3 nucleotides are TGTGCCAGCATCCTAGGGCAACTCTCCTACAATGAGCAGTTCTTC. This gives the protein CASILGQLSYNEQFF. The full variable domain, its missing parts supplied by reference TRBV7-2 and TRBJ2-1, is GAGVSQSPSNKVTEKGKDVELRCDPISGHTALYWYRQSLGQGLEFLIYFQGNSAPDKSGLPSDRFSAERTGGSVSTLTIQRTQQEDSAVYLCASILGQLSYNEQFFGPGTRLTVL.

The chain is built from TRBV9 and TRBJ2-7; possible D gene TRBD2, 6 bases. Trimming took 3 bases from V and 0 from J, leaving 10 bases between them. The germline V gene has CDR1 SGDLS and CDR2 YYNGEE. CDR3 length: 14 amino acids. In DNA form, the CDR3 reads TGTGCCAGCAGCGCCGAGGGAGGCTCCTACGAGCAGTACTTC. Its protein is CASSAEGGSYEQYF.

This chain uses TRBV20-1 with TRBJ2-1; 9 positions agree with TRBD1. The CDR3 loop spans 15 amino acids. V lost 6 bases and J lost 0; bases outside the gene matches: 6. Germline V lookup: CDR1 DFQATT, CDR2 SNEGSKA (reference sequence). CDR3 nucleotides: TGCAGTGCAAAAGGACAGGGGTTCTCCTACAATGAGCAGTTCTTC. Translating gives CSAKGQGFSYNEQFF.

This clonotype showed up just a few times. This sequence joins TRBV19 and TRBJ1-2, with 7 bases identical to TRBD1. V lost 5 bases to trimming and J lost 4 bases; unmatched junction nucleotides: 13. The CDR3 has 16 residues. CDR1 and CDR2 (germline): LNHDA, SQIVND (reference sequence). The DNA of the CDR3 is TGTGCCAGTAGTCACCCGGGACAGAGAAAGTTCTATGGCTACACCTTC. This sequence encodes CASSHPGQRKFYGYTF.

This chain links TRBV20-1 with TRBJ2-3, with TRBD2 matching 9 bases. After removal of 2 bases from V and 5 bases from J, the junction contained 11 bases not matched to a gene. This CDR3 has 16 amino acids. The germline CDR1 and CDR2 sequences are DFQATT and SNEGSKA (reference sequence). CDR3 sequence (DNA): TGCAGTGCTAGAACGGTAGCGGGAGACCCCAGAGATACGCAGTATTTT. This encodes CSARTVAGDPRDTQYF.

This clonotype was counted between two and nine times. This chain connects TRBV2 to TRBJ2-7, with 11 bases that match TRBD1. Germline CDR1 reads SNHLY; CDR2 reads FYNNEI. The trim removed 5 bases at V and 5 bases at J, leaving 5 bases unmatched. This CDR3 is built from 14 residues. CDR3 in amino acids: CASSSGQGADEQYF. The DNA of the CDR3 is TGTGCCAGCAGTTCCGGACAGGGGGCCGACGAGCAGTACTTC. Complete variable domain (other parts from reference TRBV2 and TRBJ2-7): EPEVTQTPSHQVTQMGQEVILRCVPISNHLYFYWYRQILGQKVEFLVSFYNNEISEKSEIFDDQFSVERPDGSNFTLKIRSTKLEDSAMYFCASSSGQGADEQYFGPGTRLTVT.

This clonotype was counted at least ten times. The rearrangement uses TRBV11-3 and TRBJ2-2; maybe TRBD1 (6 bases). V lost 4 bases and J 2 bases, leaving 14 bases between the germline ends. The CDR3 sequence is 16 residues long. In germline, CDR1 is SGHNT, CDR2 YENEEA. The CDR3, as DNA: TGTGCCAGCAGCTCTCCCAGACAGGTCAACACCGGGGAGCTGTTTTTT. Protein sequence: CASSSPRQVNTGELFF.

This chain links TRBV2 with TRBJ1-2; 8 bases map to TRBD1. CDR3 length equals 14 residues. V shed 6 bases, J shed 9 bases, and the junction held 12 bases outside the gene matches. The germline gives CDR1 SNHLY, CDR2 FYNNEI. CDR3 residues: CASSPGQGYMSYTF. The CDR3 DNA reads as TGTGCCAGCAGCCCCGGACAGGGATATATGAGCTACACCTTC.

The table lists this clonotype with many counts. This sequence joins TRBV5-1 and TRBJ1-1; no clear D. Per germline, CDR1 SGHRS and CDR2 YFSETQ. The CDR3 length is 15 residues. The V end was cut by 0 bases, the J end by 1 base, with 10 bases between. Here the CDR3 reads CASSLGGGSNTEAFF. The CDR3 DNA sequence: TGCGCCAGCAGCTTGGGTGGCGGTTCGAACACTGAAGCTTTCTTT.

V and J are TRBV2 and TRBJ1-4; 8 bases are shared with TRBD1. With V trimmed by 1 base and J by 7 bases, 2 bases remained unmatched. Looked up from germline, CDR1 is SNHLY and CDR2 is FYNNEI. This CDR3 has 14 amino acids. The CDR3 loop is CASSEGTGREKLFF. The CDR3 bases are TGTGCCAGCAGTGAAGGGACAGGGCGTGAAAAACTGTTTTTT.

This chain joins TRBV11-2 and TRBJ2-5; D ambiguous. The CDR3 spans 11 residues. Per germline, CDR1 SGHAT and CDR2 FQNNGV. V lost 1 base to trimming and J lost 9 bases, with 6 bases between them. CDR3 amino acids: CASSLAGAQYF. CDR3 bases: TGTGCCAGCAGCTTAGCTGGGGCCCAGTACTTC.

This clonotype was observed many times. This chain joins TRBV3-1 and TRBJ2-1, with D maybe TRBD2 (6 bases). V lost 4 bases, J lost 5 bases, and 15 bases lay in between. This CDR3 contains 15 residues. Per germline, CDR1 LGHDT and CDR2 YNNKEL (reference sequence). The CDR3: CASSLDYHANNEQFF. CDR3 nucleotides: TGTGCCAGCAGCCTGGACTACCACGCAAACAATGAGCAGTTCTTC.

The chain couples TRBV29-1 to TRBJ2-1; D ambiguous. Germline-derived CDR1 and CDR2 are SQVTM and ANQGSEA. The CDR3 length is 11 residues. Trimming removed 7 bases at V and 10 bases at J, with 14 bases between. The CDR3 coding sequence is TGCAGCGCTCCGGCCCCGGAGGAGCAGTTCTTC. Translation gives CSAPAPEEQFF.

The chain couples TRBV2 to TRBJ2-5; D is unresolved. CDR3 length: 12 amino acids. CDR1 and CDR2 (germline): SNHLY, FYNNEI. V lost 6 bases to trimming and J lost 10 bases, with 15 bases between them. This CDR3 is CASSPPGSGQYF. CDR3 sequence (DNA): TGTGCCAGCAGCCCCCCCGGGTCCGGCCAGTACTTC.

In this sample, this clonotype turned up a few times. The DNA of the CDR3 is TGCAGCGTTGAAAAACAGGGTGATGGCTACACCTTC. This sequence encodes CSVEKQGDGYTF. This rearrangement joins TRBV29-1 to TRBJ1-2, with D possibly matching TRBD1 (6 bases). V lost 2 bases and J lost 6, with 10 bases in between. Germline V gene data show CDR1 as SQVTM and CDR2 as ANQGSEA. The CDR3 spans 12 residues.